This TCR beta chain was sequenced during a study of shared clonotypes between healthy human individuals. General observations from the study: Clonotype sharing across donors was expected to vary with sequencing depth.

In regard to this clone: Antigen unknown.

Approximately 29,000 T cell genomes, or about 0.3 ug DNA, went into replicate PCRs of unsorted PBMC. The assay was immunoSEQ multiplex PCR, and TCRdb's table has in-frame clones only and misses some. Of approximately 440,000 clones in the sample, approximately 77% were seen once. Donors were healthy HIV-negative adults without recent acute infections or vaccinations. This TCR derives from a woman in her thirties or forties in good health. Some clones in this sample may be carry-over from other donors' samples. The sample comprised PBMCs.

The CDR3 spells CASSPRLAPREQYF. DNA for the CDR3: TGTGCCAGCAGTCCTCGACTAGCCCCAAGGGAGCAGTACTTC. This rearrangement joins TRBV28 to TRBJ2-7, with TRBD2 matching over 7 bases. The CDR3 runs 14 residues. V gave up 5 bases and J gave up 7 bases; unmatched junction bases: 11. Germline V gene data show CDR1 as MDHEN and CDR2 as SYDVKM.